One sample yielded the 4 T cell receptor beta chains listed below, sequenced in a study of cytomegalovirus exposure and HLA in healthy donors. Primers for the PCR totalled 60 Vbeta and 13 Jbeta. Libraries were prepared by immunoSEQ multiplex PCR; TCRdb keeps only in-frame clonotypes and omits some of them. The data contain 150,000 to 200,000 clones, more than 70% of them singletons. Sequenced material: PBMCs. The receptors derive from a boy between 5 and 17 years old in good health and CMV-seronegative.

V gene TRBV29-1 combines with J gene TRBJ1-2, with a weak D call TRBD1 (6 bases). Per the germline V gene, CDR1 is SQVTM and CDR2 is ANQGSEA. Trimming shortened V by 2 bases and J by 0 bases, and 10 bases separated the two germline ends. CDR3 length equals 14 residues. The CDR3 bases are TGCAGCGTTGAAATGGGACACTCTAACTATGGCTACACCTTC. Protein product: CSVEMGHSNYGYTF.

V gene TRBV7-2 combines with J gene TRBJ2-3; the D is unclear. Looked up from germline, CDR1 is SGHTA and CDR2 is FQGNSA. CDR3 length equals 14 residues. V shed 1 base and J shed 4 bases, with 9 bases lying between them. The CDR3 DNA reads as TGTGCCAGCAGCTTAGGGGCCCTATCAGATACGCAGTATTTT. This gives the protein CASSLGALSDTQYF.

This sequence joins TRBV30 and TRBJ2-7; 9 nucleotides align to TRBD2. Germline-derived CDR1 and CDR2 are GTSNPN and SVGIG (reference sequence). This CDR3 contains 14 residues. Trimming cost V 3 bases and J 4 bases; bases outside gene matches: 7. In nucleotides, the CDR3 is TGTGCCTGGAGGGCGGCGGGGGGGCCGTACGAGCAGTACTTC. Translated: CAWRAAGGPYEQYF.

The J gene is TRBJ2-3, the V gene TRBV5-4; 9 nucleotides match TRBD2. The germline CDR1 and CDR2 sequences are SGHNT and YYREEE (reference sequence). The J segment lost 4 bases and the V segment lost 6 bases, leaving 6 bases of the junction unmatched. The CDR3 is 14 amino acids. CDR3 sequence: CASIERGAPDTQYF. Here the CDR3 DNA reads TGTGCCAGCATCGAGCGGGGGGCCCCAGATACGCAGTATTTT.